Given below is one T cell receptor beta chain in context. The data stem from a study of shared clonotypes between healthy human individuals. Recent acute infections and vaccinations were absent in the healthy HIV-negative adult donors. In unsorted samples, genomic DNA was obtained using 75 million to 90 million PBMCs. Looked up from germline, CDR1 is MDHEN and CDR2 is SYDVKM. The V end was cut by 4 bases, the J end by 2 bases, with 21 bases between. The CDR3 runs to 17 residues. In the authors' methods: Junction-only immunoSEQ data arrived without quality scores, meaning filtering differed. Generated by immunoSEQ multiplex PCR, the TCRdb table keeps only in-frame clones and is missing some. V and J calls plus clone size are reproduced from that table; the DNA served to infer D and trimming. This sample has a few hundred thousand clones, with around 77% found just once.

This TCR came from a woman aged 40 to 50 in good health. Some clones in this sample may be carry-over from other donors' samples. Sequenced: PBMCs. This chain uses TRBV28 with TRBJ2-7; D might be TRBD2 (6 bases). The CDR3 spells CASSSPGRVAVPYEQYF. The DNA of the CDR3 is TGTGCCAGCAGTTCCCCGGGGCGGGTAGCGGTGCCCTACGAGCAGTACTTC.